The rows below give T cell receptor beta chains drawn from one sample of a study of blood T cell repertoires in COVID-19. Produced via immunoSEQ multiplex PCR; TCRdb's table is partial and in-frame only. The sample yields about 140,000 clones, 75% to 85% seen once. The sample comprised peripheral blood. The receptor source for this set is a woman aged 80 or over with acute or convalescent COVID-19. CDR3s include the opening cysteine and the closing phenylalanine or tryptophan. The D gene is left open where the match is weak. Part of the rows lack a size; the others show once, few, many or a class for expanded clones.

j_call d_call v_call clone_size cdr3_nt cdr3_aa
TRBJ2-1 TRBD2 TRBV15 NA TGTGCCACCAGCAGAGGTCTAGCGGACATCAATGAGCAGTTCTTC CATSRGLADINEQFF
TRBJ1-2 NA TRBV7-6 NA TGTGCCAGCTCATCCCTTCAGGGATTAAACGGCCTCTATGGCTACACCTTC CASSSLQGLNGLYGYTF
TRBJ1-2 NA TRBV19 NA TGTGCCAGTAGTCAACAAACAGGGATACGGGGTGGCTACACCTTC CASSQQTGIRGGYTF
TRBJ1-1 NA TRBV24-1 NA TGTGCCACCAGTGATCCCACAGGGTTTGGGAAAGCTTTCTTT CATSDPTGFGKAFF
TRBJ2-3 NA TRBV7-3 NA TGTGCCAGCAGCCCCGGGCTAGGGGGCACAGATACGCAGTATTTT CASSPGLGGTDTQYF
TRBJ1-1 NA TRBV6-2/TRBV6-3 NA TGTGCCAGCAGTCTCGGACATTCTGAAGCTTTCTTT CASSLGHSEAFF
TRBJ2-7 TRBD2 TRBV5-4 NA TGTGCCAGCAGCCCGGGACTAGCGGGGGACCTGAGCGAGCAGTACTTC CASSPGLAGDLSEQYF
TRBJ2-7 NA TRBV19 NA TGTGCCAGTAGTAAGGACATGTACGAGCAGTACTTC CASSKDMYEQYF
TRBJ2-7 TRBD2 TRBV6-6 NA TGTGCCACCCCGAAACCGGGACTAGCCGTCGAGCAGTACTTC CATPKPGLAVEQYF
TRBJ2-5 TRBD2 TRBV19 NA TGTGCCAGTAGTAATAGGGAGGGGGAGACCCAGTACTTC CASSNREGETQYF
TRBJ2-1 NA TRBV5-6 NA TGTGCCAGCAGCTGGGGAGGGGGTCGGGGTGAGCAGTTCTTC CASSWGGGRGEQFF
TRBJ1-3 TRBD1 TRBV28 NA TGTGCCAGCAGTCCGACAGGGGTGGTATCTGGAAACACCATATATTTT CASSPTGVVSGNTIYF
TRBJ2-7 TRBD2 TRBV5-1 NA TGCGCCAGCAGCTTGGTACCCCTTCCGCGCGGGAGGCTTTACGAGCAGTACTTC CASSLVPLPRGRLYEQYF
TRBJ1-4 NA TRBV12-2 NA TGTGCAAGTCGAACCAGGGTTACAACTAATGAAAAACTGTTTTTT CASRTRVTTNEKLFF
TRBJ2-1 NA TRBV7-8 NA TGTGCCAGCAGCTCAAGTAGGGGAGGCTACAATGAGCAGTTCTTC CASSSSRGGYNEQFF
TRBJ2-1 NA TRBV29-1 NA TGCAGCGCGGAGAGCTCCTACAATGAGCAGTTCTTC CSAESSYNEQFF
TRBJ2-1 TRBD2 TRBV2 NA TGTGCCAGCAGAAGTAAGACTAGCGGGAGGGTTTTCTCCTACAATGAGCAGTTCTTC CASRSKTSGRVFSYNEQFF
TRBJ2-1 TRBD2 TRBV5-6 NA TGTGCCAGCAGCTTGGTCCCCAATAGCGGGGCTATTAATGAGCAGTTCTTC CASSLVPNSGAINEQFF
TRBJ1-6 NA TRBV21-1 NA TGTGCCAGCAGCAAAGATACTAGGGGGAAGAATTCACCCCTCCACTTT CASSKDTRGKNSPLHF
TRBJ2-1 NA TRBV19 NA TGTGCCAGTACAGGAGGGGCCTACAATGAGCAGTTCTTC CASTGGAYNEQFF
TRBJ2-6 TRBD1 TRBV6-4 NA TGTGCCAGCAGTGACTTCGGGACAGGTCTCTCTGGGGCCAACGTCCTGACTTTC CASSDFGTGLSGANVLTF
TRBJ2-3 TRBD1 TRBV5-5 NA TGTGCCAGCAGCTTGGAGGGACAGGCTATAGGAGATACGCAGTATTTT CASSLEGQAIGDTQYF
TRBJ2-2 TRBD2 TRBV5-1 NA TGCGCCAGCCAGACTAGCGGGAATGAAGGCGGGGAGCTGTTTTTT CASQTSGNEGGELFF
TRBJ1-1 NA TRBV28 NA TGTGCCAGCAGCTACCGCAGGGGAGGGGGCACTGAAGCTTTCTTT CASSYRRGGGTEAFF
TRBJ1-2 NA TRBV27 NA TGTGCCAGCAGTTTGTGGGTTTCGGGTGGCTACACCTTC CASSLWVSGGYTF
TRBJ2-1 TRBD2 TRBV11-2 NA TGTGCCAGCAGCTCGATAAAGGGACTAGCGGGTAGGAATGAGCAGTTCTTC CASSSIKGLAGRNEQFF
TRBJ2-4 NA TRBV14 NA TGTGCCAGCAGCCTCGGTACCTCTGGTAACATTCAGTACTTC CASSLGTSGNIQYF
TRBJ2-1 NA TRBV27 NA TGTGCCAGCAATCCACTAGTCTTC CASNPLVF
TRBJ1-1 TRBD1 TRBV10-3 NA TGTGCCATCAGTGAGGAAAACAGGGGAGCTTTCTTT CAISEENRGAFF
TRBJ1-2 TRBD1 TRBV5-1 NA TGCGCCAGCTGCCCCGGGACAGGGGGTTGTGGCTACACCTTC CASCPGTGGCGYTF
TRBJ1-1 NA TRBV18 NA TGTGCCAGCTCACCACTCGCAGGTGACACTGAAGCTTTCTTT CASSPLAGDTEAFF
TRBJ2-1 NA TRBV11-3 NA TGTGCCAGCAGCTTAGAGGGGAGGCAGTTCTTC CASSLEGRQFF
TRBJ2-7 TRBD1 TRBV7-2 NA TGTGCCAGCAGACGTCAGCCGGGACAGGGCTACGAGCAGTACTTC CASRRQPGQGYEQYF
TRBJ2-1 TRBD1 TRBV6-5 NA TGTGCCAGCAGCGGGGACAGGGCGACGAATGAGCAGTTCTTC CASSGDRATNEQFF
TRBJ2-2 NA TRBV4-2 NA TGTGCCAGCAGTACTAGGGAGTCGGGCGGGGAGCTGTTTTTT CASSTRESGGELFF
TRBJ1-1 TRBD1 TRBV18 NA TGTGCCAGCTCACCTGGACAGGGTTTTAGCACTGAAGCTTTCTTT CASSPGQGFSTEAFF
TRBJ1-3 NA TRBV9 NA TGTGCCAGCAGCGTAGATCCGGGGGTCGGAAACACCATATATTTT CASSVDPGVGNTIYF
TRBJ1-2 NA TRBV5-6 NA TGTGCCAGCAGCTTGGCCCGGGGAGTCGGTACCTTC CASSLARGVGTF
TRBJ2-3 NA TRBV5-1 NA TGCGCCAGCAGCGGACGGGACTTGTATTCCACAGATACGCAGTATTTT CASSGRDLYSTDTQYF
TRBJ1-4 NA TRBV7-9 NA TGTGCCAGCAGCTTATGGCAGGCAACTAATGAAAAACTGTTTTTT CASSLWQATNEKLFF
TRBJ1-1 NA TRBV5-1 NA TGCGCCAGCAGACCGCCGGGACAGAACACTGAAGCTTTCTTT CASRPPGQNTEAFF
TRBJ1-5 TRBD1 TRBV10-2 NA TGCGCCAGCAGTAAGACAGGGGGCGCTCAGCCCCAGCATTTT CASSKTGGAQPQHF
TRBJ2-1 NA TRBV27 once TGTGCCAGCAGTTGGCACGGGAGTAGGAGAAATGAGCAGTTCTTC CASSWHGSRRNEQFF
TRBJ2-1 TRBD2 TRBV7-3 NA TGTGCCAGCAGCTTAATGGGACTAGCGGGGGACAATGAGCAGTTCTTC CASSLMGLAGDNEQFF
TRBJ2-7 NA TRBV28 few TGTGCCAGCAGTTTGCGGGACCACGACTACGAGCAGTACTTC CASSLRDHDYEQYF
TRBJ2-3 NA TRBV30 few TGTGCCTGGGGGAGGGGGGGGCCAGATACGCAGTATTTT CAWGRGGPDTQYF
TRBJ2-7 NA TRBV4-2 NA TGTGCCAGCAGCCAAGACGTAACGGCGGGGATGGGCTCCTACGAGCAGTACTTC CASSQDVTAGMGSYEQYF
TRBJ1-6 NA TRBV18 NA TGTGCCAGCTCATTTCGGGCGAGGCGAGCAACGGCCGGGACACCCCTCCACTTT CASSFRARRATAGTPLHF
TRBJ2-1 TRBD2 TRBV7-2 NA TGTGCCAGCAGCTTACAGTCGGGACTAGCGGACAATGAGCAGTTCTTC CASSLQSGLADNEQFF
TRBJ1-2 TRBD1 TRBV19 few TGTGCCAGTAGTAAGTCCGGGACAGTGAATTATGGCTACACCTTC CASSKSGTVNYGYTF
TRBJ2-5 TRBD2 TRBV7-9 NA TGTGCTCTTAAGGGCGGGACTAGCGGAGGCGAGAGGGAGACCCAGTACTTC CALKGGTSGGERETQYF
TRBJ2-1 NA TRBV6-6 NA TGTGCCAGCAGTTACCGTATGAGACAGTCCTACAATGAGCAGTTCTTC CASSYRMRQSYNEQFF
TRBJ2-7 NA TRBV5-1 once TGCGCCAGCAGCGCCCGGCAGGGAAGGGGAAACGAGCAGTACTTC CASSARQGRGNEQYF
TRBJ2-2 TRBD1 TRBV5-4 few TGTGCCAGCAGCGTTAACAGGGGTTTCTCGATAACCGGGGAGCTGTTTTTT CASSVNRGFSITGELFF
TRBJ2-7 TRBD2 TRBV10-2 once TGCGCCAGCAGTGAGGGAGCGGGAGGTACCTACGAGCAGTACTTC CASSEGAGGTYEQYF
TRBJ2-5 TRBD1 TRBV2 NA TGTGCCAGCAGGGAGAGACAGGGGATGTACCAAGAGACCCAGTACTTC CASRERQGMYQETQYF
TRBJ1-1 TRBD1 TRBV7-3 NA TGTGCCAGCAGCACGGACAGGGGGCGCGGAGCTTTCTTT CASSTDRGRGAFF
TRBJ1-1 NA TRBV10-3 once TGTGCCATCAGTGAGTCATGGAGAGAAGCTTTCTTT CAISESWREAFF
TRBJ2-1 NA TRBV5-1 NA TGCGCCAGCAGCTTGGAGGGGGACTCCTACAATGAGCAGTTCTTC CASSLEGDSYNEQFF